The rows below give T cell receptor beta chains drawn from one sample of a study of T-cell memory formation after mild COVID-19. One entry per CDR3 protein, called by TCRdb with MiXCR from the 5' RACE reads. Counted here are about 150,000 distinct CDR3 sequences, about 14% occurring once; the ten biggest clones make up 13% to 15%. The material sequenced was PBMCs or a T cell subset sorted from them (not recorded which). These TCRs come from an adult woman who had mild COVID-19 (a few samples of this study predate the infection). Cell type and time point are not known. Each CDR3 is given with its conserved first and last residue. D genes are given only for firm matches. A row's size may be missing; if present it is once, few, many or a size class.

. TRBJ2-7 TRBV29-1 . CSVESGGQGFSYEQYF TGCAGCGTTGAATCTGGGGGGCAGGGGTTCTCCTACGAGCAGTACTTC
. TRBJ2-3 TRBV5-6 . CASRGRDTDTQYF TGTGCCAGCAGAGGGCGCGACACAGATACGCAGTATTTT
few TRBJ1-3 TRBV25-1 . CASSEGGAGGNTIYF TGTGCCAGCAGTGAAGGGGGCGCGGGCGGAAACACCATATATTTT
few TRBJ2-3 TRBV21-1 . CASSTPPGTDTQYF TGTGCCAGCAGCACACCCCCAGGCACAGATACGCAGTATTTT
few TRBJ2-7 TRBV7-9 . CASSLEVGVDEQYF TGTGCCAGCAGCTTAGAGGTAGGGGTGGACGAGCAGTACTTC
. TRBJ2-3 TRBV15 . CATSRVPSGTDTQYF TGTGCCACCAGCAGAGTCCCGTCGGGCACAGATACGCAGTATTTT
. TRBJ1-2 TRBV7-2 . CASSWSRDYGYTF TGTGCCAGCAGCTGGAGCAGGGACTATGGCTACACCTTC
many TRBJ2-5 TRBV20-1 . CSARRTQWRETQYF TGCAGTGCTAGAAGGACCCAATGGCGGGAGACCCAGTACTTC
few TRBJ2-7 TRBV5-6 . CASSLLEGHEQYF TGTGCCAGCAGCTTGTTGGAGGGTCACGAGCAGTACTTC
. TRBJ2-1 TRBV7-9 TRBD2 CASSPLAGDSYNEQFF TGTGCCAGCAGCCCGCTAGCGGGGGATTCCTACAATGAGCAGTTCTTC
few TRBJ2-7 TRBV7-8 TRBD2 CASSLESGGAVYEQYF TGTGCCAGCAGCTTAGAAAGCGGGGGGGCAGTGTACGAGCAGTACTTC
. TRBJ1-1 TRBV20-1 TRBD1 CSARRSGQGNTEAFF TGCAGTGCTAGGAGATCGGGACAGGGGAACACTGAAGCTTTCTTT
. TRBJ1-4 TRBV2 . CASKGFANEKLFF TGTGCCAGCAAAGGTTTCGCTAATGAAAAACTGTTTTTT
. TRBJ2-7 TRBV5-1 . CASSLVAASSYEQYF TGCGCCAGCAGCTTGGTGGCGGCCAGCTCCTACGAGCAGTACTTC
. TRBJ2-1 TRBV10-3 . CATTAESSYNEQFF TGTGCCACCACGGCGGAGAGCTCCTACAATGAGCAGTTCTTC
. TRBJ2-2 TRBV5-1 TRBD1 CASSGKDRDYTGELFF TGCGCCAGCAGCGGGAAGGACAGGGACTACACCGGGGAGCTGTTTTTT
. TRBJ2-3 TRBV18 . CASSPTLGTLSTDTQYF TGTGCCAGCTCACCGACTCTCGGGACCCTTAGCACAGATACGCAGTATTTT